The 18 T cell receptor beta chains listed next were all sequenced from one sample in a study of identifying expanded T cells in peripheral blood (dated by TCRdb to about 2019). Libraries were built with the immunoSEQ multiplex PCR assay. TCRdb obtained this table from immuneACCESS and retained in-frame rearrangements with V and J assigned. These tables miss some clones; where compared with another copy, unresolved V genes account for less than half of the shortfall, and the remainder is unexplained. A total of 100,000 or so clones appear in this sample, around 88% of them only once. The leading ten clones occupy 13% to 15% of the sample. Sequencing was performed on blood. Every receptor here comes from a person between 18 and 75 years old in good health.

CDR3 loop: CASSLVRRYESSYNEQFF. The CDR3 DNA is TGCGCCAGCAGCTTGGTACGGCGCTACGAAAGCTCCTACAATGAGCAGTTCTTC. The rearrangement uses TRBV5-1 and TRBJ2-1, with D hard to call. Germline V gene sequence: CDR1 SGHRS, CDR2 YFSETQ. The CDR3 has 18 amino acids. V gave up 0 bases and J gave up 0 bases, with 16 bases separating them.

This clone was found once. The chain employs TRBV6-5 and TRBJ2-7; D uncertain. Trimming took 4 bases from V and 4 from J, leaving 5 bases between them. The CDR3 is made up of 11 amino acids. Germline V gene data show CDR1 as MNHEY and CDR2 as SVGAGI. The CDR3 DNA follows: TGTGCCAGCAGTTTTCAGTACGAGCAGTACTTC. Its protein is CASSFQYEQYF.

This chain links TRBV2 with TRBJ2-7; 7 bases agree with TRBD1. Germline CDR1 is SNHLY and CDR2 is FYNNEI. Germline trimming cut 7 bases from V and 0 bases from J; bases unmatched to any gene: 3. The CDR3 sequence is 13 residues long. The CDR3 loop reads CASTPGGSYEQYF. In nucleotides, the CDR3 is TGTGCCAGCACCCCAGGGGGCTCCTACGAGCAGTACTTC.

The chain recombines TRBV5-1 with TRBJ2-1, with D perhaps matching TRBD1 or TRBD2 (6 bases each). Trimming took off 6 bases at V and 6 bases at J, with 16 bases between the two ends. This CDR3 comprises 14 residues. Germline CDR1 is SGHRS and CDR2 is YFSETQ. The CDR3 region has the DNA TGCGCCAGCAACAAAGGAGGGGGTGGCAATGAGCAGTTCTTC. Encoded protein: CASNKGGGGNEQFF.

The chain recombines TRBV27 with TRBJ2-7; no clear D. The germline gives CDR1 MNHEY, CDR2 SMNVEV (reference sequence). Trimming took off 8 bases at V and 7 bases at J, with 21 bases between the two ends. The CDR3 extends over 14 amino acids. The CDR3 region has the DNA TGTGCCAGCGCCCCCCTCCTTAAAGACGGGGAGCAGTACTTC. Translating it yields CASAPLLKDGEQYF.

The genes are TRBV25-1 and TRBJ2-7, with D possibly called TRBD1 or TRBD2 (5 bases each). Per the germline V gene, CDR1 is MGHDK and CDR2 is SYGVNS. V was pared by 7 bases and J by 6 bases, with 22 bases between. The CDR3 runs 15 residues. The CDR3 nucleotides are TGTGCCAGCAAATTAAGGGGACCCCTCCCGGGCGAGCAGTACTTC. Amino acid sequence: CASKLRGPLPGEQYF.

The chain couples TRBV30 to TRBJ1-3, with unresolved D. The germline V gene has CDR1 GTSNPN and CDR2 SVGIG (reference sequence). V shed 3 bases and J shed 0 bases, with 15 bases lying between them. CDR3 length: 16 amino acids. CDR3 region: CAWSDPGRSSGNTIYF. In DNA, the CDR3 is TGTGCCTGGAGCGACCCCGGACGGAGCTCTGGAAACACCATATATTTT.

This clone has just a few counts. This chain uses TRBV27 with TRBJ1-1, with D perhaps matching TRBD1 (6 bases). The CDR3 covers 13 residues. V gave up 9 bases and J gave up 3 bases, with 14 bases separating them. Germline V lookup: CDR1 MNHEY, CDR2 SMNVEV (reference sequence). The CDR3 DNA reads TGTGCCAGTTACAGGGCCGGATACACTGAAGCTTTCTTT. It encodes CASYRAGYTEAFF.

The rearrangement links TRBV29-1 to TRBJ1-1; possibly TRBD1 for D (6 bases). This CDR3 contains 12 residues. CDR1 is SQVTM, CDR2 ANQGSEA, per germline. V lost 7 bases and J 11 bases, leaving 20 bases between the germline ends. The CDR3 DNA reads as TGCAGCGCCCAGAGGACAGAGGGAGAGGCTTTCTTT. Its translation is CSAQRTEGEAFF.

The chain carries TRBV14 and TRBJ2-7; D gene ambiguous. Per the germline V gene, CDR1 is SGHDN and CDR2 is FVKESK. V was pared by 2 bases and J by 3 bases, with 11 bases between. The CDR3 length is 14 residues. The CDR3 DNA follows: TGTGCCAGCAGCCAATCCAATCTAGTCTACGAGCAGTACTTC. This encodes CASSQSNLVYEQYF.

J is TRBJ1-1 and V is TRBV6-5, with TRBD1 matching over 8 bases. The V segment lost 6 bases and the J segment 4 bases; nucleotides outside the gene matches: 7. Germline CDR1 MNHEY, CDR2 SVGAGI. The CDR3 is 14 residues long. The DNA for the CDR3 is TGTGCCAGCAGCCCCGGACAGGGAGGCACTGAAGCTTTCTTT. It is translated as CASSPGQGGTEAFF.

The rearrangement uses TRBV7-9 and TRBJ2-2, with D uncertain. This CDR3 spans 14 amino acids. CDR1 and CDR2 from the germline V gene are SEHNR and FQNEAQ (reference sequence). V dropped 2 bases and J dropped 4 bases, with 8 bases sitting between them. In DNA, the CDR3 is TGTGCCAGCAGCTTACTCGACCTCACCGGGGAGCTGTTTTTT. Encoded protein: CASSLLDLTGELFF.

The gene calls are TRBV2 and TRBJ1-4; D gene uncertain. Trimming removed 6 bases at V and 7 bases at J, with 6 bases between. Looked up from germline, CDR1 is SNHLY and CDR2 is FYNNEI. The CDR3 is 11 residues long. The CDR3 is CASREGEKLFF. The CDR3 nucleotides read TGTGCCAGCAGAGAGGGTGAAAAACTGTTTTTT.

This CDR3 reads CASSPGMDTYNEQFF. The DNA of the CDR3 is TGTGCCAGCAGCCCGGGTATGGATACCTACAATGAGCAGTTCTTC. The rearrangement links TRBV5-4 to TRBJ2-1; D gene uncertain. The V end was cut by 4 bases, the J end by 2 bases, with 13 bases between. CDR1 SGHNT and CDR2 YYREEE come from the germline V gene (reference sequence). This CDR3 contains 15 residues.

This chain connects TRBV5-1 to TRBJ2-2; no reliable D call. The CDR3 is made up of 14 amino acids. The germline V gene has CDR1 SGHRS and CDR2 YFSETQ. V was clipped by 0 bases and J by 3 bases, with 6 bases between them. DNA of the CDR3: TGCGCCAGCAGCTTGGCGTCGGACACCGGGGAGCTGTTTTTT. This encodes CASSLASDTGELFF.

The chain combines TRBV7-7 with TRBJ2-2; 12 nucleotides align to TRBD2. The V and J ends lost 5 bases and 6 bases, in that order; junction bases with no gene match: 10. In germline, CDR1 is SSHAT, CDR2 FNYEAQ (reference sequence). The CDR3 has 17 amino acids. This CDR3 is CASSIGLAGPFSGELFF. CDR3 DNA: TGTGCCAGCAGCATCGGACTAGCGGGACCCTTCTCCGGGGAGCTGTTTTTT.

CDR3 coding DNA: TGTGCCAGCAGTTTATCAGGCTATGGCTACACCTTC. Amino acid sequence: CASSLSGYGYTF. This chain joins TRBV28 and TRBJ1-2; the D is unclear. V was trimmed by 1 base and J by 4 bases, leaving 4 bases between them. CDR3 length: 12 amino acids. Germline CDR1 MDHEN, CDR2 SYDVKM.

This clone has a handful of counts. This chain uses TRBV12-5 with TRBJ1-6, with 7 bases identical to TRBD1. V gave up 4 bases and J gave up 5 bases; unmatched junction bases: 2. The V gene's germline CDR1 is LGHNT and CDR2 FRNRAP. CDR3 size: 14 residues. For the CDR3, the DNA is TGTGCTAGTGGTTCCGGGACAGATAATTCACCCCTCCACTTT. This codes for CASGSGTDNSPLHF. The entire variable domain, with the rest obtained from reference TRBV12-5 and TRBJ1-6, is as follows: DARVTQTPRHKVTEMGQEVTMRCQPILGHNTVFWYRQTMMQGLELLAYFRNRAPLDDSGMPKDRFSAEMPDATLATLKIQPSEPRDSAVYFCASGSGTDNSPLHFGNGTRLTVT.